The clone carrying this T cell receptor (beta chain) was recorded only once. Germline CDR1 is MNHEY and CDR2 is SVGAGI. Trimming took 8 bases from V and 3 from J; bases not matched to a gene: 8. The CDR3 has 15 residues. The data were obtained in a study of blood T cell repertoires in COVID-19. Looking at the study overall: The study drew acute and convalescent COVID-19 samples from the United States, Italy and Spain. PBMCs, B-cell-depleted T cells, or T cells were the source of the cDNA or gDNA that made up the material.

Study processing details: Amplification with reference gene primers provided the estimates of nucleated cell counts. The data were produced by immunoSEQ multiplex PCR, yet TCRdb's version contains in-frame clones alone and is incomplete. V, J and clone size are taken as reported in that table, and D and trimming were inferred from the DNA itself. The data contain roughly 100,000 clones, around 86% of them seen just once; the ten biggest clones take up about 2.9%. The genes are TRBV6-5 and TRBJ1-5; TRBD1 aligns across 9 bases. The sequenced material came from peripheral blood. The source is a man over 45 with active or convalescent COVID-19. CDR3: CASQPGTGNNQPQHF. The CDR3, as DNA: TGTGCCAGCCAACCCGGGACAGGGAACAATCAGCCCCAGCATTTT.